These T cell receptor beta chains were read from a single sample in a study of cytomegalovirus exposure and HLA in healthy donors. Sequenced by immunoSEQ multiplex PCR; TCRdb stores in-frame clones only, minus some. The sample comprises more than 150,000 clones, around 80% of which are singletons, and roughly 2.5% rests with the top ten. The sequenced material came from PBMCs. Receptors were obtained from a woman under 40 in good health and CMV-seropositive. Both conserved end residues are part of each CDR3. The D gene is left open where the match is weak. Size values are once, few and many counts, or a class for expanded clones, and some rows have none.

CDR3	DNA	length	D	V	J	size
CASSRSTGYETQYF	TGTGCCAGCAGCCGCTCGACAGGGTACGAGACCCAGTACTTC	14	TRBD1	TRBV5-4	TRBJ2-5	NA
CASSPGRGFNEQYF	TGTGCCAGCAGTCCCGGGCGGGGGTTCAACGAGCAGTACTTC	14	TRBD2	TRBV27	TRBJ2-7	NA
CASSPKGSGGATGTDTQYF	TGTGCCAGCAGCCCGAAGGGGAGCGGGGGGGCAACAGGCACAGATACGCAGTATTTT	19	TRBD2	TRBV7-9	TRBJ2-3	NA
CASSHRGSGGSGELFF	TGCGCCAGCAGCCACCGCGGGAGCGGGGGGTCTGGGGAGCTGTTTTTT	16	TRBD2	TRBV4-1	TRBJ2-2	NA
CASTGGGEQYF	TGTGCCAGTACCGGGGGAGGCGAGCAGTACTTC	11	NA	TRBV28	TRBJ2-7	NA
CASSFTTGEPYEQYF	TGTGCCAGCAGCTTTACGACAGGCGAACCCTACGAGCAGTACTTC	15	NA	TRBV7-8	TRBJ2-7	NA
CASTPGRVNTEAFF	TGTGCCAGTACCCCCGGTCGGGTGAACACTGAAGCTTTCTTT	14	NA	TRBV19	TRBJ1-1	NA
CSVEDPLAGGRGTQYF	TGCAGCGTTGAAGACCCACTAGCGGGGGGACGGGGTACGCAGTATTTT	16	TRBD2	TRBV29-1	TRBJ2-3	few
CASSPAKGANEKLFF	TGTGCCAGCAGCCCCGCCAAGGGGGCTAATGAAAAACTGTTTTTT	15	NA	TRBV9	TRBJ1-4	NA
CAGGDSGGSNTGELFF	TGTGCCGGGGGAGATAGCGGGGGGTCCAACACCGGGGAGCTGTTTTTT	16	TRBD2	TRBV4-2	TRBJ2-2	few
CASSVSGTDSYEQYF	TGTGCCAGCAGCGTTTCGGGGACAGATTCCTACGAGCAGTACTTC	15	TRBD1	TRBV9	TRBJ2-7	NA
CASTPTGTRETQYF	TGTGCCAGCACCCCGACAGGGACGAGGGAGACCCAGTACTTC	14	TRBD1	TRBV7-2	TRBJ2-5	NA
CASRLDSNTGELFF	TGTGCCAGCAGACTCGACTCGAACACCGGGGAGCTGTTTTTT	14	NA	TRBV2	TRBJ2-2	NA
CASSLTGESNEKLFF	TGTGCCAGCAGTCTTACAGGGGAGTCTAATGAAAAACTGTTTTTT	15	TRBD1	TRBV28	TRBJ1-4	NA
CASRRKINYGYTF	TGTGCCAGCAGGCGGAAAATTAACTATGGCTACACCTTC	13	NA	TRBV2	TRBJ1-2	NA
CASSFTVGGGETQYF	TGTGCCAGCAGCTTCACGGTGGGGGGAGGGGAGACCCAGTACTTC	15	TRBD2	TRBV5-5	TRBJ2-5	NA
CASSSTGQGAYGYTF	TGTGCCAGCAGCTCCACGGGACAGGGCGCCTATGGCTACACCTTC	15	TRBD1	TRBV6-5	TRBJ1-2	NA
CASSLAGALNEQFF	TGTGCCAGCAGCTTAGCGGGGGCTTTGAATGAGCAGTTCTTC	14	NA	TRBV7-2	TRBJ2-1	NA
CASSPRTGGVYEQYF	TGTGCCAGCAGCCCAAGGACAGGGGGCGTCTACGAGCAGTACTTC	15	TRBD1	TRBV6-5	TRBJ2-7	NA
CASSHPSGGSYNEQFF	TGTGCCAGCAGCCATCCAAGCGGGGGAAGCTACAATGAGCAGTTCTTC	16	TRBD2	TRBV4-2	TRBJ2-1	NA
CASEIPHTCYNEQFF	TGTGCCAGCGAAATCCCCCACACCTGCTACAATGAGCAGTTCTTC	15	NA	TRBV21-1	TRBJ2-1	NA
CAWRGTGVRGQYF	TGTGCCTGGAGGGGGACAGGGGTTCGGGGGCAGTACTTC	13	TRBD1	TRBV30	TRBJ2-7	NA
CASSGQLHQPQHF	TGTGCCAGCAGTGGACAGCTCCATCAGCCCCAGCATTTT	13	NA	TRBV6-6	TRBJ1-5	few
CAISEGLGDEQYF	TGTGCCATCAGTGAGGGTCTGGGAGACGAGCAGTACTTC	13	NA	TRBV10-3	TRBJ2-7	NA
CASSSPGGGTGELFF	TGTGCCAGCAGCTCCCCAGGGGGCGGCACCGGGGAGCTGTTTTTT	15	TRBD1	TRBV5-4	TRBJ2-2	few
CSATWWGGNAKNIQYF	TGCAGCGCCACTTGGTGGGGAGGGAACGCCAAAAACATTCAGTACTTC	16	TRBD2	TRBV29-1	TRBJ2-4	NA
CASSQERGYGYGYTF	TGCGCCAGCAGCCAAGAGAGGGGGTACGGCTATGGCTACACCTTC	15	NA	TRBV4-3	TRBJ1-2	NA
CASSPGTEETQYF	TGTGCCAGCAGCCCCGGGACAGAAGAGACCCAGTACTTC	13	TRBD1	TRBV6-4	TRBJ2-5	NA
CASSEGTSGGPSSYEQYF	TGTGCCAGCAGTGAAGGGACTAGCGGGGGTCCCAGCTCCTACGAGCAGTACTTC	18	TRBD2	TRBV2	TRBJ2-7	NA
CASSEDRGNRDTQYF	TGTGCCAGCAGCGAAGACAGGGGGAATAGAGATACGCAGTATTTT	15	TRBD1	TRBV6-4	TRBJ2-3	NA
CASSQVGVGGDQPQHF	TGTGCCAGCAGCCAAGTCGGTGTGGGGGGGGATCAGCCCCAGCATTTT	16	NA	TRBV4-2	TRBJ1-5	few
CASRPGRGRTDTQYF	TGTGCCAGCAGGCCGGGCAGGGGGAGAACAGATACGCAGTATTTT	15	TRBD1	TRBV5-4	TRBJ2-3	NA
CASSPRIQGTYYNEQFF	TGTGCCAGCAGCCCTAGAATACAGGGGACTTACTACAATGAGCAGTTCTTC	17	NA	TRBV27	TRBJ2-1	few